This TCR beta chain was sequenced for a study of cytomegalovirus exposure and HLA in healthy donors. General study findings and limits: In a later analysis, 15,000 to 20,000 TCR beta sequences were associated with HLA alleles at 0.05 false discovery rate.

Comments on this clone: As yet, its antigen is unknown.

This PCR relied on a set of 60 Vbeta primers and 13 Jbeta primers. In the original analysis: It was a later analysis that counted tens of millions of unique TCR beta chains, of which around 11 million were shared. Libraries were prepared by immunoSEQ multiplex PCR; TCRdb keeps only in-frame clonotypes and omits some of them. The D gene and trimming were derived from the DNA, and the V and J assignments and clone size from that table. The table has about 150,000 clones, approximately 80% seen once; the top ten hold roughly an eighth. The TCR sequence derives from a woman between 40 and 50 years old in good health and CMV-seronegative. Sequencing was performed on PBMCs.

In DNA, the CDR3 is TGTGCCAGCAGCTTATTTCGTCGAGGTGTTGTAAACACCATATATTTT. Protein: CASSLFRRGVVNTIYF. This chain connects TRBV11-1 to TRBJ1-3, with D unresolved. V lost 2 bases, J lost 6 bases, and 17 bases lay in between. CDR3 length: 16 residues. CDR1 and CDR2 from the germline V gene are SGHAT and FQDESV (reference sequence).